Below are 13 T cell receptor beta chains sequenced from a single sample in a study of T cells after yellow fever vaccination. TCRdb passed the 5' RACE reads through MiXCR, listing each CDR3 protein once. Of approximately 260,000 distinct CDR3 sequences in the sample, 5.2% were seen once. Here the sequenced sample was CD4+ T cells sorted from PBMCs, taken on the day of the yellow fever booster vaccination. These TCRs come from a man aged 18 to 29 who received the YFV17D yellow fever vaccine.

The gene calls are TRBV20-1 and TRBJ2-7; 12 positions agree with TRBD2. V gave up 3 bases and J gave up 6 bases; unmatched junction bases: 3. The CDR3 is 13 residues long. CDR1 is DFQATT, CDR2 SNEGSKA, per germline (reference sequence). CDR3 loop: CSASSSGGGEQYF. In DNA, the CDR3 is TGCAGTGCTAGTTCTAGCGGGGGGGGCGAGCAGTACTTC.

This clonotype was seen a handful of times. The chain couples TRBV7-2 to TRBJ2-5, with TRBD2 as a possible D gene (5 bases). This CDR3 comprises 12 residues. The ends were cut back, 5 bases at V and 7 bases at J, with 11 bases in the middle. Per germline, CDR1 SGHTA and CDR2 FQGNSA. CDR3 DNA sequence: TGTGCCAGCAGCCCAACCGGAGGGACCCAGTACTTC. It yields the protein CASSPTGGTQYF.

The rearrangement uses TRBV9 and TRBJ2-5; either TRBD1 or TRBD2 may supply D (5 bases each). V gave up 0 bases and J gave up 9 bases, with 15 bases separating them. Germline lookup yields CDR1 SGDLS and CDR2 YYNGEE. The CDR3 is 14 residues long. As DNA, the CDR3 is TGTGCCAGCAGCGTAGACGCGCCGGGGCGGGCCCAGTACTTC. It specifies CASSVDAPGRAQYF. Full variable domain (remainder filled in from reference TRBV9 and TRBJ2-5): DSGVTQTPKHLITATGQRVTLRCSPRSGDLSVYWYQQSLDQGLQFLIQYYNGEERAKGNILERFSAQQFPDLHSELNLSSLELGDSALYFCASSVDAPGRAQYFGPGTRLLVL.

This clonotype has a handful of counts. In DNA, the CDR3 is TGTGCCAGCAGCGTTCGCCGGGCCCCCTCCTACAATGAGCAGTTCTTC. It encodes CASSVRRAPSYNEQFF. The rearrangement links TRBV21-1 to TRBJ2-1; TRBD2 is taken as the D call from the table, unchecked against the DNA. TRBV21-1 is annotated as a pseudogene. The length of the CDR3 is 16 residues.

There are a few counts of this clonotype. The gene calls are TRBV12-3 or TRBV12-4 and TRBJ1-4, with 8 bases matching TRBD1. Trimming removed 2 bases from V and 8 bases from J; junction bases left unmatched: 13. The CDR3 has 17 residues. CDR3 sequence: CASSLRGRGLTQEKLFF. The CDR3 DNA reads TGTGCCAGCAGTTTAAGGGGCAGGGGGCTAACACAGGAAAAACTGTTTTTT.

The chain recombines TRBV23-1 with TRBJ2-7; 11 bases agree with TRBD1. TRBV23-1 is labeled an ORF, and its function is uncertain. J gave up 6 bases and V 4 bases, and 11 bases lay outside the gene matches. The CDR3 loop spans 16 amino acids. Here the CDR3 DNA reads TGCGCCAGCAGTCCAACCGGGACAGGGGGAAGTGGCGAGCAGTACGTC. This translates into CASSPTGTGGSGEQYV.

The J gene is TRBJ1-1, the V gene TRBV19; D is perhaps TRBD1 (6 bases). With 2 bases removed from V and 7 bases from J, the gap between germline ends came to 11 bases. The CDR3 covers 13 residues. Per the germline V gene, CDR1 is LNHDA and CDR2 is SQIVND (reference sequence). CDR3 protein: CASSIRQAGEAFF. The CDR3 bases are TGTGCCAGTAGTATAAGACAGGCGGGTGAAGCTTTCTTT.

The chain recombines TRBV21-1 with TRBJ2-5. TRBV21-1 is given as a pseudogene. This CDR3 has 20 residues. CDR3 nucleotides: TGTGCCAGCAGCAAAGCGCTTCGGCAGGTCCGCAGACGATCCCAAGAGACCCAGTACTTC. Translation gives CASSKALRQVRRRSQETQYF.

The chain combines TRBV18 with TRBJ2-3; 12 bases agree with TRBD2. Looked up from germline, CDR1 is KGHSH and CDR2 is LQKENI. V was clipped by 2 bases and J by 6 bases; unmatched bases: 0. This CDR3 has 14 residues. CDR3 sequence reads: CASSPTSGGDTQYF. The CDR3 DNA sequence: TGTGCCAGCTCACCAACTAGCGGGGGGGATACGCAGTATTTT.

This clonotype was seen a handful of times. This chain connects TRBV7-9 to TRBJ2-1; TRBD1 is a possible D gene (5 bases). The CDR3 is 10 amino acids. CDR1 is SEHNR and CDR2 is FQNEAQ in the germline V gene (reference sequence). CDR3 sequence (DNA): TGTGTTCAGGGTTACAATGAGCAGTTCTTC. This translates into CVQGYNEQFF. Combining the CDR3 with reference TRBV7-9 and TRBJ2-1 gives the whole variable domain DTGVSQNPRHKITKRGQNVTFRCDPISEHNRLYWYRQTLGQGPEFLTYFQNEAQLEKSRLLSDRFSAERPKGSFSTLEIQRTEQGDSAMYLCVQGYNEQFFGPGTRLTVL.

This clonotype was counted many times. This rearrangement joins TRBV19 to TRBJ2-1; D perhaps matches TRBD2 (5 bases). CDR1 and CDR2 from the germline V gene are LNHDA and SQIVND (reference sequence). The CDR3 covers 14 residues. Trimming cost V 7 bases and J 9 bases, with 19 bases left between them. The CDR3 DNA sequence: TGTGCCAGTACCCCATCTGTGTTGGCGGGTGAGCAGTTCTTC. Its translation is CASTPSVLAGEQFF.

This clonotype came up many times. The chain is built from TRBV12-3 or TRBV12-4 and TRBJ2-6; D possibly corresponds to TRBD2 (5 bases). The CDR3 runs to 15 residues. V shed 3 bases and J shed 4 bases, with 10 bases lying between them. The CDR3 sequence: CASSFPGVGANVLTF. As DNA, the CDR3 is TGTGCCAGCAGTTTCCCCGGGGTAGGGGCCAACGTCCTGACTTTC.

This clonotype was recorded a few times. V and J are TRBV30 and TRBJ1-6, with 7 bases matching TRBD1. This CDR3 has 13 residues. J lost 6 bases, V lost 8 bases, and 7 bases had no gene match. In germline, CDR1 is GTSNPN, CDR2 SVGIG (reference sequence). In DNA, the CDR3 is TGTGCCCTTGCGGGACAGACTAATTCACCCCTCCACTTT. This translates into CALAGQTNSPLHF.